The T cell receptor (beta chain) described here comes from a study of T cell changes during pregnancy in multiple sclerosis. In this sample, this clone turned up once. The length of the CDR3 is 14 residues. The germline gives CDR1 SGDLS, CDR2 YYNGEE. With 0 bases clipped from V and 9 bases from J, the junction kept 6 bases outside the gene matches. Repertoires were generated with immunoSEQ multiplex PCR, while TCRdb's copy carries only in-frame clones and drops some. The table includes approximately 85,000 clones, roughly 93% detected once. The starting material was peripheral blood, obtained in the third trimester of pregnancy. The rearrangement links TRBV9 to TRBJ2-4, with 7 positions matching TRBD1. The origin of this receptor is a female donor with multiple sclerosis, enrolled in a pregnancy study. CDR3 loop: CASSVEPQGPIQYF. The CDR3 nucleotides are TGTGCCAGCAGCGTAGAGCCACAGGGGCCCATTCAGTACTTC.